This T cell receptor beta chain was found in a study of Ad26.COV2.S vaccination and SARS-CoV-2 variants. Overall study: Donor got 5x10^10 or 1x10^11 viral particles of Ad26.COV2.S.

Specified treatment: roughly 20 received Ad26.COV2.S at low or high dose, single or two shots; about 5 received placebo; per-sample allocation not given. Sampling was done on day 63 after the first vaccine or placebo injection. Sequencing was performed with immunoSEQ multiplex PCR; in TCRdb, only in-frame clones are kept and a portion is missing. The sample shows about 400,000 clones, about nine tenths of them seen only once. With regard to this clone: The antigen is not known.

Overall study findings and caveats: Total T cell responses, in the TCR breadth and depth analyses, may have been underestimated. Vaccinees showed greater spike-specific TCR breadth than placebo recipients. Vaccinated and placebo-treated recipients had similar non-spike TCR breadth.

The receptor's source is a person aged 18-65 years who received the Ad26.COV2.S COVID-19 vaccine or a placebo. The sequenced sample was peripheral blood, obtained in a trial of Ad26.COV2.S vaccine versus placebo.

CDR3 amino acids: CASSMGLAGRSNEQFF. CDR3 nucleotides: TGTGCCAGCAGCATGGGACTAGCGGGGAGGTCTAATGAGCAGTTCTTC. The J gene is TRBJ2-1, the V gene TRBV7-9; 13 nucleotides align to TRBD2. The CDR3 totals 16 residues. Germline V gene lookup returns CDR1 SEHNR and CDR2 FQNEAQ (reference sequence). Trimming at V came to 5 bases and at J to 7 bases, leaving 8 bases not matched to a gene.